The 21 T cell receptor beta chains below come from one sample, sequenced in a study of molecular identifiers for immune sequencing clone quantification. TCRdb redid the calling of the PCR reads with MiXCR, one entry per CDR3 protein. The table includes 45,000 to 60,000 distinct CDR3 sequences, around 33% detected once. Input material: naive CD8+ T cells from blood, with Jurkat cell RNA spiked in. The subset here: FACS-sorted CD8+CD4-CCR7+CD45RA+ naive T cells. The receptors come from a human donor in good health. Some libraries in this study had Jurkat cell RNA spiked in.

This clonotype appeared a few times. This chain links TRBV6-6 with TRBJ2-7; D perhaps matches TRBD1 (6 bases). This CDR3 is built from 14 residues. Germline CDR1 is MNHNY and CDR2 is SVGAGI (reference sequence). The V gene lost 6 bases and the J gene lost 2 bases, with 14 bases spanning the gap. CDR3 region: CASRTGQIAYEQYF. Written as DNA, the CDR3 is TGTGCCAGCAGAACCGGACAGATCGCCTACGAGCAGTACTTC.

The genes are TRBV5-6 and TRBJ2-1; D is uncertain. V was trimmed by 1 base and J by 12 bases, leaving 14 bases between them. The V gene's germline CDR1 is SGHDT and CDR2 YYEEEE. There are 13 residues in the CDR3. The CDR3 region has the DNA TGTGCCAGCAGCTTGTCTATAGGAGTACGGCAGTTCTTC. Protein product: CASSLSIGVRQFF.

This clonotype was seen ten or more times. The chain uses TRBV5-5 and TRBJ2-2; 7 bases line up with TRBD1. V lost 0 bases, J lost 6 bases, and 11 bases stayed unmatched. CDR1 is SGHKS and CDR2 is YYEKEE in the germline V gene (reference sequence). This CDR3 has 17 amino acids. The CDR3 DNA reads as TGTGCCAGCAGCTTGGGGACAGGACCATCTTTGTCCGGGGAGCTGTTTTTT. Its protein is CASSLGTGPSLSGELFF.

Concerning this clonotype: This may be a read error, as it is one base from a much larger clone. The conserved final phenylalanine or tryptophan is absent from the CDR3, which likely points to a read error. This sequence joins TRBV7-9 and TRBJ1-2; D call uncertain. V gave up 5 bases and J gave up 4 bases, with 11 bases separating them. Germline V gene sequence: CDR1 SEHNR, CDR2 FQNEAQ (reference sequence). The CDR3 has 13 amino acids. The CDR3 loop reads CASSLGLSYGYTY. DNA for the CDR3: TGTGCCAGCAGCCTTGGACTCAGCTATGGCTACACCTAC.

The chain joins TRBV10-3 to TRBJ2-7, with D perhaps assigned TRBD1 or TRBD2 (5 bases each). The V end was cut by 4 bases, the J end by 3 bases, with 13 bases between. The germline V gene encodes CDR1 ENHRY and CDR2 SYGVKD. This CDR3 has 14 residues. In nucleotides, the CDR3 is TGTGCCATCAGTGGTCCCGGGGCTAGCTACGAGCAGTACTTC. This encodes CAISGPGASYEQYF.

This clonotype was observed once. Without the conserved terminal phenylalanine or tryptophan, this CDR3 likely stems from a read error. Here the CDR3 reads CATSDQTGANVLTS. CDR3 nucleotides: TGTGCCACCAGTGACCAGACTGGGGCCAACGTCCTGACTTCC. The chain joins TRBV24-1 to TRBJ2-6; D is ambiguous. V gave up 4 bases and J gave up 2 bases, with 5 bases separating them. This CDR3 region has 14 residues. The germline CDR1 and CDR2 sequences are KGHDR and SFDVKD.

This clonotype was detected only a few times. This chain links TRBV9 with TRBJ2-5; 10 bases agree with TRBD2. Looked up from germline, CDR1 is SGDLS and CDR2 is YYNGEE. The J segment lost 5 bases and the V segment lost 0 bases, leaving 7 bases of the junction unmatched. The CDR3 has 16 residues. Written as DNA, the CDR3 is TGTGCCAGCAGCGTAGATGGACTAGCGGTCCAGGAGACCCAGTACTTC. Its protein product is CASSVDGLAVQETQYF.

Only one count was recorded for this clonotype. A read error is possible here, since a much larger clone lies one base away. J is TRBJ1-4 and V is TRBV27, with D perhaps TRBD1 (6 bases). V was shortened by 7 bases and J by 3 bases, with 15 bases between the two germline ends. The CDR3 is made up of 15 amino acids. Looked up from germline, CDR1 is MNHEY and CDR2 is SMNVEV (reference sequence). The chain's CDR3 is CASKVSGGANEKLFF. The CDR3, as DNA: TGTGCCAGCAAAGTTTCCGGGGGCGCTAATGAAAAACTGTTTTTT.

V is TRBV28 and J is TRBJ1-3, with D possibly being TRBD1 (5 bases). This CDR3 has 14 amino acids. The germline CDR1 and CDR2 sequences are MDHEN and SYDVKM. V was clipped by 4 bases and J by 0 bases, with 7 bases between them. The chain's CDR3 is CASSSDSSGNTIYF. As DNA, the CDR3 is TGTGCCAGCAGTTCTGACAGCTCTGGAAACACCATATATTTT.

A word on this clonotype: Being one base from a much bigger clone, this may be a read error. The V gene is TRBV5-5, the J gene TRBJ1-3, with D possibly matching TRBD1 (6 bases). This CDR3 spans 14 amino acids. The germline CDR1 and CDR2 sequences are SGHKS and YYEKEE (reference sequence). V was shortened by 9 bases and J by 0 bases, with 13 bases between the two germline ends. The CDR3 spells CATATGISGNTIYF. CDR3 nucleotide sequence: TGTGCCACCGCCACAGGGATCTCTGGAAACACCATATATTTT. Combining the CDR3 with reference TRBV5-5 and TRBJ1-3 gives the whole variable domain DAGVTQSPTHLIKTRGQQVTLRCSPISGHKSVSWYQQVLGQGPQFIFQYYEKEERGRGNFPDRFSARQFPNYSSELNVNALLLGDSALYLCATATGISGNTIYFGEGSWLTVV.

This clonotype was seen repeatedly, ten times or more. V gene TRBV12-3 or TRBV12-4 combines with J gene TRBJ2-7; 12 bases map to TRBD1. The CDR3 is 13 residues long. V shed 7 bases, J shed 6 bases, and the junction held 4 bases outside the gene matches. CDR3 sequence reads: CASTRDRGPEQYF. Here the CDR3 DNA reads TGTGCCAGCACGAGGGACAGGGGGCCCGAGCAGTACTTC.

This clonotype occurred a few times. The chain uses TRBV15 and TRBJ2-7; TRBD2 is a possible D gene (6 bases). The CDR3 is 18 residues long. V was cut by 0 bases and J by 1 base, with 19 bases left in between. Germline V lookup: CDR1 LNHNV, CDR2 YYDKDF (reference sequence). The CDR3 DNA follows: TGTGCCACCAGCAGAGATCTCCGGGGACTCCAAGAATCCTACGAGCAGTACTTC. This codes for CATSRDLRGLQESYEQYF.

In this sample, this clonotype turned up many times. J is TRBJ2-3 and V is TRBV13, with 13 positions matching TRBD2. Trimming took 4 bases from V and 5 from J; bases not matched to a gene: 3. Germline CDR1 reads PRHDT; CDR2 reads FYEKMQ (reference sequence). This CDR3 spans 15 amino acids. The CDR3 sequence is CASSSGLAGRDTQYF. CDR3 in DNA: TGTGCCAGCAGCTCGGGACTAGCGGGAAGAGATACGCAGTATTTT.

The chain carries TRBV11-2 and TRBJ2-3; TRBD2 aligns across 8 bases. V gave up 5 bases and J gave up 1 base; unmatched junction bases: 11. Germline lookup yields CDR1 SGHAT and CDR2 FQNNGV. The CDR3 runs 17 residues. CDR3 sequence reads: CASSETIAGSGTDTQYF. CDR3 nucleotides: TGTGCCAGCAGCGAAACTATAGCGGGGAGCGGCACAGATACGCAGTATTTT.

The rearrangement uses TRBV6-2 or TRBV6-3 and TRBJ2-4; D gene unclear. This CDR3 spans 12 amino acids. The germline gives CDR1 MNHEY, CDR2 SVGEGT. With 2 bases removed from V and 9 bases from J, the gap between germline ends came to 8 bases. The CDR3 nucleotides are TGTGCCAGCAGTTACGTTAAGGGCATTCAGTACTTC. It specifies CASSYVKGIQYF.

The table lists this clonotype with many counts. The rearrangement links TRBV28 to TRBJ2-4; D gene uncertain. With 10 bases removed from V and 0 bases from J, the gap between germline ends came to 16 bases. Germline assignment: CDR1 MDHEN and CDR2 SYDVKM. This CDR3 spans 15 amino acids. The CDR3 region has the DNA TGTGCCACCTCCACCTGGGCGCTAGCCAAAAACATTCAGTACTTC. Its protein product is CATSTWALAKNIQYF.

The rearrangement joins TRBV7-3 to TRBJ2-7; D may be TRBD2 (5 bases). This CDR3 is built from 15 residues. V lost 0 bases and J 5 bases, leaving 14 bases between the germline ends. The germline gives CDR1 SGHTA, CDR2 FQGTGA. The DNA for the CDR3 is TGTGCCAGCAGCTTAACCGGACGGGGTAGGGACGAGCAGTACTTC. Protein product: CASSLTGRGRDEQYF.

This clonotype was seen repeatedly, ten times or more. The chain couples TRBV5-6 to TRBJ2-3; 7 bases match TRBD2. V lost 3 bases to trimming and J lost 10 bases; unmatched junction nucleotides: 5. The CDR3 is 12 residues long. Germline V CDR1 and CDR2: SGHDT, YYEEEE. The CDR3 region is CASSSGLGSQYF. CDR3 sequence (DNA): TGTGCCAGCAGCTCCGGACTAGGCTCGCAGTATTTT.

To note about this clonotype: A read error is likely, as this CDR3 ends without the conserved phenylalanine or tryptophan. The V call is TRBV9, the J call TRBJ2-2, with D maybe TRBD1 (6 bases). The CDR3 length is 15 residues. From germline, CDR1 is SGDLS and CDR2 YYNGEE. V lost 0 bases to trimming and J lost 4 bases, with 10 bases between them. The CDR3 nucleotides read TGTGCCAGCAGCGTAGTGGACAGACCCACCGGGGAGCTGTTTCTT. It encodes CASSVVDRPTGELFL.

This sequence joins TRBV29-1 and TRBJ2-3; D is tentatively TRBD1 or TRBD2 (5 bases each). The CDR3 consists of 17 residues. V lost 0 bases and J lost 8, with 24 bases in between. Germline-derived CDR1 and CDR2 are SQVTM and ANQGSEA. CDR3 DNA sequence: TGCAGCGTTGAAGATCTCGGGGCCTCTAGGAACAGTGGTACGCAGTATTTT. Translation gives CSVEDLGASRNSGTQYF.

This clonotype was seen a few times. This chain uses TRBV13 with TRBJ2-3, with 15 bases fitting TRBD2. Germline V gene lookup returns CDR1 PRHDT and CDR2 FYEKMQ (reference sequence). The CDR3 runs to 15 residues. The J segment lost 8 bases and the V segment lost 5 bases, leaving 5 bases of the junction unmatched. The DNA of the CDR3 is TGTGCCAGCAGCCCCCGGACTAGCGGGGGGGGTACGCAGTATTTT. Translation gives CASSPRTSGGGTQYF. Supplemented by reference TRBV13 and TRBJ2-3, the full variable domain reads AAGVIQSPRHLIKEKRETATLKCYPIPRHDTVYWYQQGPGQDPQFLISFYEKMQSDKGSIPDRFSAQQFSDYHSELNMSSLELGDSALYFCASSPRTSGGGTQYFGPGTRLTVL.